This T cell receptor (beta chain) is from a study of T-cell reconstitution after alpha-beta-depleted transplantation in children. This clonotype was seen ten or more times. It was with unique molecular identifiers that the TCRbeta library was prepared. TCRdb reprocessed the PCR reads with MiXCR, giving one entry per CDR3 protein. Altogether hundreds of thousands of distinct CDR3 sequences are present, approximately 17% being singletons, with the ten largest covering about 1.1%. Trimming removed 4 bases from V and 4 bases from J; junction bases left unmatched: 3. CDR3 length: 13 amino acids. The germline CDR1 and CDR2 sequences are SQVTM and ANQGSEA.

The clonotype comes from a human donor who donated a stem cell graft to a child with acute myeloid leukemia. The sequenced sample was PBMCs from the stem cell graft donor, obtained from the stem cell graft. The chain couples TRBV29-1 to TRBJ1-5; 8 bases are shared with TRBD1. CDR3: CSVAGTGNQPQHF. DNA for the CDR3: TGCAGCGTTGCTGGGACAGGTAATCAGCCCCAGCATTTT.